A single sample is the source of the 8 T cell receptor beta chains below, sequenced in a study of blood T cell repertoires in COVID-19. The method was immunoSEQ multiplex PCR; TCRdb's version includes in-frame clones alone and lacks a portion of them. Among 150,000 to 200,000 clones, roughly 80% were seen once, and the ten largest hold 17%. Sequenced input: peripheral blood. These receptors came from a man aged 55 to 70 with active or convalescent COVID-19.

This sequence joins TRBV27 and TRBJ2-1; 7 bases map to TRBD1. Germline trimming cut 2 bases from V and 2 bases from J; bases unmatched to any gene: 3. This CDR3 has 15 residues. Per germline, CDR1 MNHEY and CDR2 SMNVEV (reference sequence). The CDR3 bases are TGTGCCAGCAGTTTAGGTCAGGGGGCCTACAATGAGCAGTTCTTC. Amino acid sequence: CASSLGQGAYNEQFF.

V usage is TRBV14 and J usage is TRBJ1-1; tentatively, D is TRBD1 (5 bases). The CDR3 length is 16 residues. The V and J ends lost 4 bases and 6 bases respectively, with 21 bases between them. Germline CDR1 and CDR2: SGHDN and FVKESK. CDR3 sequence reads: CASSPLRGGDGSEAFF. The CDR3, as DNA: TGTGCCAGCAGCCCGCTACGTGGAGGGGATGGTTCTGAAGCTTTCTTT.

In nucleotides, the CDR3 is TGTGCCAGCTCACCACCTTTAAGCAGGGGAAGCGGGAATGGCTACACCTTC. Translated: CASSPPLSRGSGNGYTF. The chain uses TRBV18 and TRBJ1-2, with D possibly TRBD1 on 6 matching bases. CDR1 is KGHSH and CDR2 is LQKENI in the germline V gene. V was pared by 0 bases and J by 6 bases, with 20 bases between. The CDR3 sequence is 17 residues long.

In this sample, this clone turned up once. CDR3 protein: CASSSRGQLYGYTF. DNA for the CDR3: TGTGCCAGCAGTTCGAGGGGACAGCTCTATGGCTACACCTTC. The V gene is TRBV6-2 or TRBV6-3, the J gene TRBJ1-2; TRBD1 matches at 7 bases. CDR3 size: 14 residues. Per the germline V gene, CDR1 is MNHEY and CDR2 is SVGEGT. V shed 4 bases and J 4 bases; nucleotides not matched to a gene: 6.

This rearrangement joins TRBV27 to TRBJ2-1, with 12 bases lining up with TRBD2. The germline V gene encodes CDR1 MNHEY and CDR2 SMNVEV (reference sequence). The ends lost 7 bases at V and 6 bases at J; junction bases unmatched: 7. This CDR3 spans 15 amino acids. The CDR3: CASIPRGLAGNEQFF. In DNA, the CDR3 is TGTGCCAGCATCCCCCGGGGACTAGCGGGCAATGAGCAGTTCTTC.

CDR3 DNA: TGTGCCAGCAGTTACGCGAACTACGAGCAGTACTTC. Protein: CASSYANYEQYF. The chain recombines TRBV6-2 or TRBV6-3 with TRBJ2-7; unclear D gene. The germline V gene encodes CDR1 MNHEY and CDR2 SVGEGT. V lost 2 bases and J lost 3, with 5 bases in between. This CDR3 is 12 amino acids long.

This clone was seen just once. V is TRBV5-4 and J is TRBJ1-2; D unresolved. Germline V gene sequence: CDR1 SGHNT, CDR2 YYREEE (reference sequence). This CDR3 contains 13 residues. Trimming pared 0 bases from V and 3 bases from J, leaving 6 bases between. The CDR3 nucleotides are TGTGCCAGCAGCTTGGACGGAGACTATGGCTACACCTTC. It is translated as CASSLDGDYGYTF.

J is TRBJ2-1 and V is TRBV6-6; tentatively, D is TRBD2 (6 bases). The CDR3 has 13 residues. Between the trimmed V and J ends, which lost 2 bases and 6 bases, there was a span of 8 bases. Germline CDR1 is MNHNY and CDR2 is SVGAGI (reference sequence). CDR3 sequence: CASSYGTANEQFF. CDR3 bases: TGTGCCAGCAGTTACGGGACTGCCAATGAGCAGTTCTTC.